Listed below are T cell receptor beta chains from one sample, sequenced in a study of beta chain features in type 1 diabetes. Profiled with immunoSEQ multiplex PCR; TCRdb holds only in-frame clones, not every one. The sample shows roughly 450,000 clones, roughly 13% of them seen only once. The sample comprised naive CD4+ T cells from blood. These receptors were obtained from a man in his thirties or forties in good health. CDR3s include the opening cysteine and the closing phenylalanine or tryptophan. The order of the fields is V gene, J gene, clone size, D gene, CDR3 DNA, CDR3 protein. D genes are given only for firm matches. Clone size is stated in some rows and not others, as once, few, many or a class when expanded.

>TRBV7-9|TRBJ1-4|-|TRBD1
TGTGCCAGCAGCATCGGACAGGGGAGAGAAAAACTGTTTTTT
CASSIGQGREKLFF
>TRBV30|TRBJ1-4|few|-
TGTGCCCGAAGCGGTGGGGAAAAACTGTTTTTT
CARSGGEKLFF
>TRBV9|TRBJ1-3|-|-
TGTGCCAGCAGCGTGAGGGAAACCGTTGGAAACACCATATATTTT
CASSVRETVGNTIYF
>TRBV10-3|TRBJ2-5|-|-
TGTGCCATCCGAGTTGCGGGCCAAGAGACCCAGTACTTC
CAIRVAGQETQYF
>TRBV5-1|TRBJ1-4|-|TRBD1
TGCGCCAGCAGCTTGTCACAGGGGGCTCATGAAAAACTGTTTTTT
CASSLSQGAHEKLFF
>TRBV30|TRBJ1-2|-|TRBD1
TGTGCCTGGAGTGGGACAGGGGTGGGTGGCTACACCTTC
CAWSGTGVGGYTF
>TRBV6-5|TRBJ2-1|few|TRBD1
TGTGCCAGCAGTTACTCGAAGGGACAGCCCCATGAGCAGTTCTTC
CASSYSKGQPHEQFF
>TRBV6-5|TRBJ2-1|-|TRBD2
TGTGCCAGCAGCCCCACGAGCGGGGGACCCCGTGGGCAGTTCTTC
CASSPTSGGPRGQFF
>TRBV9|TRBJ1-5|few|TRBD1
TGTGCCAGCAGCGTGACAGGGGACAATCAGCCCCAGCATTTT
CASSVTGDNQPQHF
>TRBV9|TRBJ2-7|few|TRBD1
TGTGCCAGCAGTCCAGCCCCGACAGGGATTTCCCACGAGCAGTACTTC
CASSPAPTGISHEQYF
>TRBV30|TRBJ2-3|-|-
TGTGCCCAAGAAAACGACCGCACAGATACGCAGTATTTT
CAQENDRTDTQYF
>TRBV9|TRBJ2-5|few|-
TGTGCCAGCAGCGTAGGGGTTAGAGAGACCCAGTACTTC
CASSVGVRETQYF
>TRBV4-2|TRBJ1-5|-|-
TGTGCCAGCAGCCAAGAGTTAGGCAATCAGCCCCAGCATTTT
CASSQELGNQPQHF
>TRBV29-1|TRBJ2-1|-|-
TGCAGCGTTGATTTGGGGGGGGCTTACAATGAGCAGTTCTTC
CSVDLGGAYNEQFF
>TRBV14|TRBJ1-1|-|-
TGTGCCAGCAGCCCCAAGGGTTGGGGGCACTTATCGAACACTGAAGCTTTCTTT
CASSPKGWGHLSNTEAFF
>TRBV7-3|TRBJ2-1|few|-
TGTGCCAGCAGCTTACGCAGCGCCTGGTCCTACAATGAGCAGTTCTTC
CASSLRSAWSYNEQFF
>TRBV7-2|TRBJ1-5|few|-
TGTGCCAGCAGCTCCGCTGAGGCGGGCAATCAGCCCCAGCATTTT
CASSSAEAGNQPQHF
>TRBV7-6|TRBJ2-1|few|-
TGTGCCAGCAGCTTAAGTCTGGCAGCCTACAATGAGCAGTTCTTC
CASSLSLAAYNEQFF
>TRBV13|TRBJ2-7|few|-
TGTGCCAGCAGCTTAACTGGGGACGAGCAGTACTTC
CASSLTGDEQYF
>TRBV29-1|TRBJ2-3|few|TRBD2
TGCAGCGTTCGGGGGGGATGGGATACGCAGTATTTT
CSVRGGWDTQYF